Listed here are 25 T cell receptor beta chains from one sample, sequenced in a study of technical replicates of blood from a handful of donors. Some clones are missing from TCRdb's copy, which holds only in-frame ones; the method was immunoSEQ multiplex PCR. This sample has some 80,000 clones; about 97% occur once, and the top ten carry about 0.29%. Sample: T cells isolated from PBMCs. The source is a human donor in good health.

This rearrangement joins TRBV5-1 to TRBJ2-3, with D tentatively TRBD2 (7 bases). V was clipped by 6 bases and J by 5 bases, with 16 bases between them. The CDR3 totals 14 residues. Germline loops: CDR1 SGHRS, CDR2 YFSETQ. The CDR3 nucleotides are TGCGCCAGCACCCGGGGGGCCGGTGGAGATACGCAGTATTTT. Translation: CASTRGAGGDTQYF.

The chain combines TRBV2 with TRBJ1-3; D not resolved. The CDR3 is 15 residues long. Germline V gene sequence: CDR1 SNHLY, CDR2 FYNNEI. V was trimmed by 7 bases and J by 8 bases, leaving 21 bases between them. CDR3 sequence (DNA): TGTGCCAGCATTCTTCGTAGTGGGCCGGCAGACACCATATATTTT. This gives the protein CASILRSGPADTIYF. Full variable domain (remainder filled in from reference TRBV2 and TRBJ1-3): EPEVTQTPSHQVTQMGQEVILRCVPISNHLYFYWYRQILGQKVEFLVSFYNNEISEKSEIFDDQFSVERPDGSNFTLKIRSTKLEDSAMYFCASILRSGPADTIYFGEGSWLTVV.

The sample holds one count of this clone. This chain connects TRBV9 to TRBJ2-6; 8 nucleotides agree with TRBD1. This CDR3 is built from 16 residues. J was trimmed by 0 bases and V by 7 bases; bases with no gene match: 6. The germline V gene has CDR1 SGDLS and CDR2 YYNGEE. The CDR3 region has the DNA TGTGCCAGCGGGGGACAGGTCTTCTCTGGGGCCAACGTCCTGACTTTC. Protein product: CASGGQVFSGANVLTF.

The chain couples TRBV5-6 to TRBJ2-5, with 9 bases aligning to TRBD2. Germline trimming cut 4 bases from V and 2 bases from J; bases unmatched to any gene: 6. The CDR3 is 15 amino acids. Germline V gives CDR1 SGHDT, CDR2 YYEEEE. The chain's CDR3 is CASSPSGAGQETQYF. The CDR3 DNA reads as TGTGCCAGCAGCCCTAGCGGGGCAGGGCAAGAGACCCAGTACTTC.

Written as DNA, the CDR3 is TGTGCCAGCAGTTTTGTACAGAAGAGAGGGTACGAGCAGTACTTC. Amino acids: CASSFVQKRGYEQYF. The chain employs TRBV28 and TRBJ2-7; D perhaps matches TRBD2 (5 bases). This CDR3 has 15 amino acids. The germline V gene has CDR1 MDHEN and CDR2 SYDVKM. V was cut by 3 bases and J by 4 bases, with 16 bases left in between.

This clone was seen only once. The rearrangement joins TRBV11-3 to TRBJ2-5; 8 bases are shared with TRBD1. The CDR3 is 17 amino acids. The germline V gene encodes CDR1 SGHNT and CDR2 YENEEA. V dropped 1 base and J dropped 1; count of bases not matched to a gene: 8. The DNA for the CDR3 is TGTGCCAGCAGCTTAGGGTTAATGGACAGGGCCCAAGAGACCCAGTACTTC. It specifies CASSLGLMDRAQETQYF.

This clone occurred once. V usage is TRBV6-4 and J usage is TRBJ2-5; TRBD2 matches at 11 bases. The CDR3 extends over 15 amino acids. Germline V gives CDR1 MRHNA, CDR2 SNTAGT. V lost 6 bases and J lost 4; bases outside the gene matches: 7. CDR3: CASRSSGRSPETQYF. The CDR3 nucleotides read TGTGCCAGCAGATCTAGCGGGAGGAGCCCAGAGACCCAGTACTTC.

This chain connects TRBV15 to TRBJ2-7, with D possibly TRBD2 on 5 matching bases. In germline, CDR1 is LNHNV, CDR2 YYDKDF (reference sequence). Deletions cut 4 bases from V and 3 bases from J, with 16 bases between. This CDR3 comprises 15 residues. CDR3 sequence reads: CATSIARANFYEQYF. CDR3 sequence (DNA): TGTGCCACCAGCATTGCGCGGGCAAACTTCTACGAGCAGTACTTC.

The genes are TRBV13 and TRBJ1-4; 7 bases line up with TRBD1. V gave up 5 bases and J gave up 7 bases; unmatched junction bases: 10. Looked up from germline, CDR1 is PRHDT and CDR2 is FYEKMQ (reference sequence). This CDR3 has 15 amino acids. The CDR3 DNA is TGTGCCAGCAGCAACCGACAGGGTATAGGTGAAAAACTGTTTTTT. Protein sequence: CASSNRQGIGEKLFF.

The gene calls are TRBV11-3 and TRBJ2-1, with a tentative D call TRBD2 (5 bases). Trimming removed 0 bases from V and 2 bases from J, with 14 bases in between. Germline V CDR1 and CDR2: SGHNT, YENEEA. The CDR3 is 17 amino acids. DNA for the CDR3: TGTGCCAGCAGCTTAGATCGTCGCGGGCTGACCTACAATGAGCAGTTCTTC. The encoded protein is CASSLDRRGLTYNEQFF.

This clone was detected once. The chain is built from TRBV6-6 and TRBJ2-3, with D tentatively TRBD2 (7 bases). The CDR3 is 15 amino acids. Trimming left V 2 bases short and J 1 base short, with 10 bases between. Germline CDR1 and CDR2: MNHNY and SVGAGI (reference sequence). The CDR3 DNA reads TGTGCCAGCAGTTACGGGCGGGGGCGCACAGATACGCAGTATTTT. Amino acids: CASSYGRGRTDTQYF.

The rearrangement uses TRBV9 and TRBJ2-7; D perhaps matches TRBD1 (7 bases). The CDR3 covers 14 residues. Trimming took 3 bases from V and 4 from J, leaving 14 bases between them. Germline V gene lookup returns CDR1 SGDLS and CDR2 YYNGEE. In nucleotides, the CDR3 is TGTGCCAGCAGCGGGGGGGCAGGGGGTTACGAGCAGTACTTC. Its translation is CASSGGAGGYEQYF.

This clone appeared once. The rearrangement uses TRBV5-1 and TRBJ1-1; TRBD1 aligns across 8 bases. The V gene's germline CDR1 is SGHRS and CDR2 YFSETQ. CDR3 length: 17 amino acids. V trimming: 4 bases; J trimming: 2 bases; junction bases outside the gene matches: 13. CDR3 nucleotide sequence: TGCGCCAGCAGCCCCACCGGGACAGGAATAGGAAACACTGAAGCTTTCTTT. This encodes CASSPTGTGIGNTEAFF. The full variable domain, with the rest looked up from reference TRBV5-1 and TRBJ1-1, is KAGVTQTPRYLIKTRGQQVTLSCSPISGHRSVSWYQQTPGQGLQFLFEYFSETQRNKGNFPGRFSGRQFSNSRSEMNVSTLELGDSALYLCASSPTGTGIGNTEAFFGQGTRLTVV.

This clone is a singleton in its sample. V gene TRBV30 combines with J gene TRBJ2-1, with TRBD2 identical over 7 bases. After removal of 4 bases from V and 2 bases from J, the junction contained 5 bases not matched to a gene. The CDR3 loop spans 14 amino acids. Germline values: CDR1 GTSNPN, CDR2 SVGIG (reference sequence). In DNA form, the CDR3 reads TGTGCCTGGAAGGCGGGAGTCACCTACAATGAGCAGTTCTTC. This gives the protein CAWKAGVTYNEQFF.

This sequence joins TRBV18 and TRBJ2-7; the D gene is possibly TRBD1 (5 bases). The CDR3 loop spans 13 amino acids. Germline V CDR1 and CDR2: KGHSH, LQKENI. V lost 6 bases, J lost 5 bases, and 14 bases lay in between. CDR3 protein: CASSRSMGHEQYF. The CDR3 region has the DNA TGTGCCAGCTCTCGGAGCATGGGGCACGAGCAGTACTTC.

The chain has TRBV5-1 and TRBJ1-1; D unresolved. The CDR3 has 13 amino acids. V gave up 1 base and J gave up 1 base, with 5 bases separating them. The germline gives CDR1 SGHRS, CDR2 YFSETQ. CDR3: CASSLFSNTEAFF. The CDR3 nucleotides read TGCGCCAGCAGCTTGTTCTCGAACACTGAAGCTTTCTTT.

The chain employs TRBV29-1 and TRBJ2-1, with 10 bases aligning to TRBD2. Per germline, CDR1 SQVTM and CDR2 ANQGSEA. V shed 6 bases, J shed 9 bases, and the junction held 11 bases outside the gene matches. CDR3 length: 14 amino acids. The CDR3 DNA reads as TGCAGCGTACCTCTCGCTAGCGGGAGAAGTGAGCAGTTCTTC. Protein product: CSVPLASGRSEQFF.

The chain couples TRBV4-3 to TRBJ2-4, with TRBD2 identical over 10 bases. This CDR3 comprises 14 residues. In germline, CDR1 is LGHNA, CDR2 YSLEER. V lost 6 bases and J lost 7; bases outside the gene matches: 6. CDR3: CASSTQRGGNIQYF. The CDR3 DNA reads TGCGCCAGCAGTACCCAGCGGGGGGGGAACATTCAGTACTTC.

This chain connects TRBV27 to TRBJ1-2; possible D gene TRBD1, 6 bases. V shed 5 bases and J shed 1 base, with 14 bases lying between them. From germline, CDR1 is MNHEY and CDR2 SMNVEV (reference sequence). The CDR3 runs 15 residues. Written as DNA, the CDR3 is TGTGCCAGCAGTCTCGGACAGCCGATTAACTATGGCTACACCTTC. Translated, it gives CASSLGQPINYGYTF.

The gene calls are TRBV11-3 and TRBJ2-1; 8 nucleotides align to TRBD2. CDR3 size: 15 residues. Germline assignment: CDR1 SGHNT and CDR2 YENEEA. J was trimmed by 10 bases and V by 5 bases; bases with no gene match: 13. CDR3 residues: CASSVSGTTGGEQFF. In DNA, the CDR3 is TGTGCCAGCAGCGTTAGCGGGACGACGGGTGGGGAGCAGTTCTTC.

The chain recombines TRBV10-3 with TRBJ2-7; 10 bases are shared with TRBD2. The germline V gene has CDR1 ENHRY and CDR2 SYGVKD. V gave up 10 bases and J gave up 7 bases; unmatched junction bases: 7. There are 12 residues in the CDR3. The CDR3 coding sequence is TGTGCCACAGCGGGAGGGCCGGGGGAGCAGTACTTC. Translating gives CATAGGPGEQYF.

The chain links TRBV14 to TRBJ1-1, with unresolved D. Trimming took off 4 bases at V and 0 bases at J, with 12 bases between the two ends. CDR1 is SGHDN, CDR2 FVKESK, per germline. The CDR3 has 15 amino acids. The CDR3 coding sequence is TGTGCCAGCAGCCTGATCGGTTCCATGAACACTGAAGCTTTCTTT. Amino acid sequence: CASSLIGSMNTEAFF.

The rearrangement links TRBV4-1 to TRBJ2-2, with no clear D. Trimming shortened V by 1 base and J by 4 bases, and 7 bases separated the two germline ends. Looked up from germline, CDR1 is MGHRA and CDR2 is YSYEKL. The CDR3 has 14 residues. CDR3: CASSQGLVTGELFF. The CDR3 region has the DNA TGCGCCAGCAGCCAAGGACTCGTCACCGGGGAGCTGTTTTTT.

This chain joins TRBV7-9 and TRBJ2-3; 9 bases fit TRBD2. The CDR3 loop spans 15 amino acids. The trim removed 1 base at V and 14 bases at J, leaving 13 bases unmatched. Germline V gene lookup returns CDR1 SEHNR and CDR2 FQNEAQ (reference sequence). DNA of the CDR3: TGTGCCAGCAGCTTAGTACTAGCGGGCCAACAAGTGCCGTATTTT. This encodes CASSLVLAGQQVPYF. Full variable domain (outside the CDR3, taken from reference TRBV7-9 and TRBJ2-3): DTGVSQNPRHKITKRGQNVTFRCDPISEHNRLYWYRQTLGQGPEFLTYFQNEAQLEKSRLLSDRFSAERPKGSFSTLEIQRTEQGDSAMYLCASSLVLAGQQVPYFGPGTRLTVL.

This clone was recorded only once. Other DNA sequences in this sample translate to the same CDR3. The rearrangement uses TRBV27 and TRBJ2-7; the D is unclear. V lost 5 bases and J lost 3, with 5 bases in between. CDR1 and CDR2 (germline): MNHEY, SMNVEV (reference sequence). There are 11 residues in the CDR3. Here the CDR3 reads CASSPGYEQYF. The CDR3 DNA follows: TGTGCCAGCAGTCCCGGCTACGAGCAGTACTTC.